Below, one TCR beta chain is given with its context. Trimming removed 6 bases from V and 2 bases from J; junction bases left unmatched: 5. Per germline, CDR1 DFQATT and CDR2 SNEGSKA (reference sequence). The CDR3 runs to 15 residues. A single record per CDR3 protein comes from TCRdb applying MiXCR to the 5' RACE reads. Of tens of thousands of distinct CDR3 sequences detected, 9.5% to 15% appear once; the ten largest clones hold around 1.7%. These data come from a study of early T cells in non-severe SARS-CoV-2 infection. The sequenced sample was whole blood. The chain links TRBV20-1 to TRBJ2-3; 13 nucleotides align to TRBD2. This TCR was sampled from an adult who was a healthcare worker with PCR-confirmed SARS-CoV-2 infection or an uninfected control (not recorded which). The CDR3 region is CSASGTSGATDTQYF. The CDR3 DNA sequence: TGCAGTGCGTCCGGGACTAGCGGGGCCACAGATACGCAGTATTTT.